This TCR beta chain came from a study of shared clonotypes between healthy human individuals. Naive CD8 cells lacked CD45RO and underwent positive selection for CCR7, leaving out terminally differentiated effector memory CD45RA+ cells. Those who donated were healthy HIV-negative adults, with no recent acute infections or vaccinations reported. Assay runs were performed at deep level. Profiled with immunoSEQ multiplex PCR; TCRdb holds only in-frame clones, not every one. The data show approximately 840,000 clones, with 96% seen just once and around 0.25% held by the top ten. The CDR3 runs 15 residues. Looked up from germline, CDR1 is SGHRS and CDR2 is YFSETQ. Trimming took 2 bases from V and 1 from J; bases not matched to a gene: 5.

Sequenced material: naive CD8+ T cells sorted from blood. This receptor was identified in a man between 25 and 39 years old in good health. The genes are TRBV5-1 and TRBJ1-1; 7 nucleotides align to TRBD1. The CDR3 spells CASSLGGAGNTEAFF. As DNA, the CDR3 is TGCGCCAGCAGCTTAGGGGGCGCGGGGAACACTGAAGCTTTCTTT.